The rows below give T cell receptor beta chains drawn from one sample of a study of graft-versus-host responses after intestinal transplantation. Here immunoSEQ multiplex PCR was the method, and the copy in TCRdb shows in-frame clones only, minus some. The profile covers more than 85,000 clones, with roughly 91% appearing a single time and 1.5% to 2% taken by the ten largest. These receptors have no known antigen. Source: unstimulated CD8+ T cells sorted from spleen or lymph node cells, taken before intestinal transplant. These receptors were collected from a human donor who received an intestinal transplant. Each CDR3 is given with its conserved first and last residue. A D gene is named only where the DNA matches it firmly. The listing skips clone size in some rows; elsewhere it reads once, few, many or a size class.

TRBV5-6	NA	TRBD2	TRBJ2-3	TGTGCCAGCAGCTTGAGGAGCGGGGGGGCCATAGATACGCAGTATTTT	CASSLRSGGAIDTQYF
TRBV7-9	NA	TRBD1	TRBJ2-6	TGTGCCAGCAGCTCACCGGGACAGGGGCCTGGGGCCAACGTCCTGACTTTC	CASSSPGQGPGANVLTF
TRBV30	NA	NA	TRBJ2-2	TGTGCCTGCACACCGGGAACCGGGGAGCTGTTTTTT	CACTPGTGELFF
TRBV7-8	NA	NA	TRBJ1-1	TGTGCCAGCAGCTTAGAGGCCAGGGGATTAACTGAAGCTTTCTTT	CASSLEARGLTEAFF
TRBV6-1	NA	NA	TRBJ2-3	TGTGCCAGCAGTGACAGTCTTCCCGATGACACAGATACGCAGTATTTT	CASSDSLPDDTDTQYF
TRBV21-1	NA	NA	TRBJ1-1	TGTGCCGGCCGATTCTTGCTAGTAGCTTTCTTT	CAGRFLLVAFF
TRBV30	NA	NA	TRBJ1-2	TGTGCCTGGAGTGGGGGCAGCAACTCTAACTATGGCTACACCTTC	CAWSGGSNSNYGYTF
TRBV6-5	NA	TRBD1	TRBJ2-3	TGTGCCAGCAGTCCGACAGGGAGTAGCACAGATACGCAGTATTTT	CASSPTGSSTDTQYF
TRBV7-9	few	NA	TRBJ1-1	TGTGCCAGCAGCTTAGTCGGCAGGGACACTGAAGCTTTCTTT	CASSLVGRDTEAFF
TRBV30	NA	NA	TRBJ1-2	TGTGCCTGGAGTGTCGCGCTGAACTATGGCTACACCTTC	CAWSVALNYGYTF
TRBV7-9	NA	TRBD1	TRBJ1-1	TGTGCCAGCAGCATGGGACAGGGGAAGTCCGTGAACACTGAAGCTTTCTTT	CASSMGQGKSVNTEAFF
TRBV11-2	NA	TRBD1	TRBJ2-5	TGTGCCAGCAGCGACGGGACAGCTCTACCGCAAGAGACCCAGTACTTC	CASSDGTALPQETQYF
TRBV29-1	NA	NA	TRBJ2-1	TGCAGCGTAAGGAGGGGCAATGAGCAGTTCTTC	CSVRRGNEQFF
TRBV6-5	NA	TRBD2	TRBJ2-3	TGTGCCAGCAGTTACGGAGCGGGGGCACAGGGTGATACGCAGTATTTT	CASSYGAGAQGDTQYF
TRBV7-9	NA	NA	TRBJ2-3	TGTGCCAGCAGAATACCGGCCCAGACAATTAGCACAGATACGCAGTATTTT	CASRIPAQTISTDTQYF
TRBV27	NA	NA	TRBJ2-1	TGTGCCAGCACATTTGCGGGCCGCTCCTACAATGAGCAGTTCTTC	CASTFAGRSYNEQFF
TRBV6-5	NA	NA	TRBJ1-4	TGTGCCGGGTCTACCGGGGTTAATGAAAAACTGTTTTTT	CAGSTGVNEKLFF
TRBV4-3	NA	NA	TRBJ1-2	TGCGCCAGCAGCCAAGTCCAGGGCGCATCCCCAAATGGCTATGGCTACACCTTC	CASSQVQGASPNGYGYTF
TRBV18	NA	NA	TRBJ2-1	TGTGCCAGCTCACCGGGGGGTTCATACAATGAGCAGTTCTTC	CASSPGGSYNEQFF
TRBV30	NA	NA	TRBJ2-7	TGTGCCTGGAGTCGGTTAGTCGACGAGCAGTACTTC	CAWSRLVDEQYF
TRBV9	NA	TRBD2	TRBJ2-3	TGTGCCAGCAGCGCCACACTAGCGGGTTCCACAGATACGCAGTATTTT	CASSATLAGSTDTQYF
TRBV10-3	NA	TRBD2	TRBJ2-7	TGTGCCATCAGTGGGGGGACTAGCGGGACTTACGAGCAGTACTTC	CAISGGTSGTYEQYF
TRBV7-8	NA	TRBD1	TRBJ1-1	TGTGCCAGCAGCTCCGAATCGGGACAGTTGAACACTGAAGCTTTCTTT	CASSSESGQLNTEAFF
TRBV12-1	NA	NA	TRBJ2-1	TGTGCCAGCAGCCTGCTTAGTCTACAGGGGCACCGCGCAGGTGAGCAGTTCTTC	CASSLLSLQGHRAGEQFF
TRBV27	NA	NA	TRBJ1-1	TGTGCCAGCACCTCCGGACAGAACACTGAAGCTTTCTTT	CASTSGQNTEAFF
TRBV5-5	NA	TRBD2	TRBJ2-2	TGTGCCAGCAGCTCTGCGGGGGGGCGCGACGGGGAGCTGTTTTTT	CASSSAGGRDGELFF
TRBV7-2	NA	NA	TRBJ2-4	TGTGCCAGCAGCTTAGTGGCAGAAGCCAAAAACATTCAGTACTTC	CASSLVAEAKNIQYF
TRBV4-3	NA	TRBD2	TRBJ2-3	TGCGCCAGCAGCCAAGATCCCACGGGGGGAATCACAGATACGCAGTATTTT	CASSQDPTGGITDTQYF
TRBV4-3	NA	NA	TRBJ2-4	TGCGCCAGCAGCCAAGGCCCACAGGGCGCGGCCATTCAGTACTTC	CASSQGPQGAAIQYF